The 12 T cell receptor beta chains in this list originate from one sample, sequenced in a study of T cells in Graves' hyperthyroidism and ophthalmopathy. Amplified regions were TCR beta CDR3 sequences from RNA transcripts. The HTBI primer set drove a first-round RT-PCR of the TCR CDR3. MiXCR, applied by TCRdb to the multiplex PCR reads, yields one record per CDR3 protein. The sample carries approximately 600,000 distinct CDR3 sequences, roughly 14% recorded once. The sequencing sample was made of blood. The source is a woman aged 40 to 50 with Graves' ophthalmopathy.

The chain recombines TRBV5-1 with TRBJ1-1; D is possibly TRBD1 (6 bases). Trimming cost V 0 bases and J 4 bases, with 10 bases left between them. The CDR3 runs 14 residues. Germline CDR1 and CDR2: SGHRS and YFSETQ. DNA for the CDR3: TGCGCCAGCAGCTTGGAAATACAGGGCACTGAAGCTTTCTTT. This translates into CASSLEIQGTEAFF.

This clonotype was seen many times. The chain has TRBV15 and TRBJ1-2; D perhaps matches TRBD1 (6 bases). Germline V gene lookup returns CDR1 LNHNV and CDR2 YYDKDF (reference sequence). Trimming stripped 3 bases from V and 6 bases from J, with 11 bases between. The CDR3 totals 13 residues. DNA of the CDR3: TGTGCCACCAGCAGCGCAGGGGTTCATGGCTACACCTTC. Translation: CATSSAGVHGYTF.

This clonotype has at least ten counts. CDR3 region: CASSLLSQTGMNTEAFF. CDR3 coding DNA: TGTGCCAGCAGTTTATTATCCCAGACAGGGATGAACACTGAAGCTTTCTTT. The V and J genes are TRBV27 and TRBJ1-1, with 7 bases lining up with TRBD1. The V segment lost 1 base and the J segment 0 bases; nucleotides outside the gene matches: 8. Germline CDR1 MNHEY, CDR2 SMNVEV (reference sequence). The CDR3 length is 17 residues.

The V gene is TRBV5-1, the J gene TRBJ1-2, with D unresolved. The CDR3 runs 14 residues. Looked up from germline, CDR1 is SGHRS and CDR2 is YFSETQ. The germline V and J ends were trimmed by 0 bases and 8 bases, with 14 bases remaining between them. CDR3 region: CASSLGSILLGYTF. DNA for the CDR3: TGCGCCAGCAGCTTGGGGAGTATTCTTCTCGGCTACACCTTC.

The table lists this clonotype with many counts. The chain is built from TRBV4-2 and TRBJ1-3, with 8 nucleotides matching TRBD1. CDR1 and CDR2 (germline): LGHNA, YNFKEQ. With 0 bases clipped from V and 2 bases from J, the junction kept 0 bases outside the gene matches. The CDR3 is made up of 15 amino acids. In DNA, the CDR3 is TGTGCCAGCAGCCAAGAGGACAGGGCTGGAAACACCATATATTTT. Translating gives CASSQEDRAGNTIYF.

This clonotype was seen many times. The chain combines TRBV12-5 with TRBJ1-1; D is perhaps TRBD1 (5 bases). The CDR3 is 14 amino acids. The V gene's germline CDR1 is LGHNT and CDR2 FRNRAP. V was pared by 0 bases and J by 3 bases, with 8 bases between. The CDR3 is CASGLVPGDTEAFF. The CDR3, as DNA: TGTGCTAGTGGTTTGGTACCGGGGGACACTGAAGCTTTCTTT. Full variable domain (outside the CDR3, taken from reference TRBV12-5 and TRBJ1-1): DARVTQTPRHKVTEMGQEVTMRCQPILGHNTVFWYRQTMMQGLELLAYFRNRAPLDDSGMPKDRFSAEMPDATLATLKIQPSEPRDSAVYFCASGLVPGDTEAFFGQGTRLTVV.

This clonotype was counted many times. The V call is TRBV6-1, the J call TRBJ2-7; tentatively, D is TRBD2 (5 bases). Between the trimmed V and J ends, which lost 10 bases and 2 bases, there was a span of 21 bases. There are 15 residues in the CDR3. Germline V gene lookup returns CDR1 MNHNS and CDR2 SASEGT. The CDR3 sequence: CATHPPFRGTYEQYF. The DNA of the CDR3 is TGTGCCACCCACCCCCCATTTCGGGGTACCTACGAGCAGTACTTC.

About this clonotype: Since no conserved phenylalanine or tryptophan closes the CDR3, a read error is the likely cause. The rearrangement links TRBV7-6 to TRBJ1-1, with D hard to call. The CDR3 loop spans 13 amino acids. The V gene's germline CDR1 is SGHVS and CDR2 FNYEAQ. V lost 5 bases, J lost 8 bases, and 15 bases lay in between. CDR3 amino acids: CASSPMGSSEAFL. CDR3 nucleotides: TGTGCCAGCAGCCCTATGGGGTCTAGCGAAGCTTTCCTT.

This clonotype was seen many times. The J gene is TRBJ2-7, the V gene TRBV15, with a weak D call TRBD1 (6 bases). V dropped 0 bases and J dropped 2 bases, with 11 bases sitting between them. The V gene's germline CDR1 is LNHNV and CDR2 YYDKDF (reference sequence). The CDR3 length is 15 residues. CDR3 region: CATSREGAGAYEQYF. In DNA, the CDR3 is TGTGCCACCAGCAGAGAAGGGGCAGGGGCCTACGAGCAGTACTTC. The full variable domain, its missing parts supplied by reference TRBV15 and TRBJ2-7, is DAMVIQNPRYQVTQFGKPVTLSCSQTLNHNVMYWYQQKSSQAPKLLFHYYDKDFNNEADTPDNFQSRRPNTSFCFLDIRSPGLGDTAMYLCATSREGAGAYEQYFGPGTRLTVT.

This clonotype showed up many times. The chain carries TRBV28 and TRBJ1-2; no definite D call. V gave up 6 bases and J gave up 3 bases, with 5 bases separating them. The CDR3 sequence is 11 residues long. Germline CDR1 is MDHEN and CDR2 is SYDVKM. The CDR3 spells CASRRDYGYTF. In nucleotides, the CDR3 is TGTGCCAGCAGGCGGGACTATGGCTACACCTTC.

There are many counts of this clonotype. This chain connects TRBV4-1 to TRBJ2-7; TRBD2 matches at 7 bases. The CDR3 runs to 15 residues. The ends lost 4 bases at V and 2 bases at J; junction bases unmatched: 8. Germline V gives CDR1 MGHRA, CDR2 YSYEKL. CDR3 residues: CASSLTSAYTYEQYF. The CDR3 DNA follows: TGCGCCAGCAGCCTTACTAGCGCTTACACCTACGAGCAGTACTTC.

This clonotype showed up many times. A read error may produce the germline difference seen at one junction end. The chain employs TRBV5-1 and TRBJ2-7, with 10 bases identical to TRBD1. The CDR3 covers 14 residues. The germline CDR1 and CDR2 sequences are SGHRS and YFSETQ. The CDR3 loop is CASSLGDRGYEQYF. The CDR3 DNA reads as TGTGCCAGCAGTTTAGGGGACAGGGGCTACGAGCAGTACTTC.